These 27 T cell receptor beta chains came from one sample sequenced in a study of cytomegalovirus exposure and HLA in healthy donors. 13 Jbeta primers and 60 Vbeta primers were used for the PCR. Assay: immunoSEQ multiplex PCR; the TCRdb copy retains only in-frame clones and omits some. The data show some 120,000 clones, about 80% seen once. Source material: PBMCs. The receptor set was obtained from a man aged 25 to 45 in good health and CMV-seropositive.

The CDR3 coding sequence is TGTGCCAGCAGCGTTGGGGGGGAAACTGAAGCTTTCTTT. Its protein is CASSVGGETEAFF. V gene TRBV9 combines with J gene TRBJ1-1; the D gene is possibly TRBD1 (5 bases). The CDR3 loop spans 13 amino acids. Per the germline V gene, CDR1 is SGDLS and CDR2 is YYNGEE. Trimming stripped 2 bases from V and 5 bases from J, with 10 bases between.

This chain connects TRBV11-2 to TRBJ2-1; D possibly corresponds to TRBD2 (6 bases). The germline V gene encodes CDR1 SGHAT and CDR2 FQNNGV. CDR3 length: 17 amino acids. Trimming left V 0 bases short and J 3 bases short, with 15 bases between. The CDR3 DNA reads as TGTGCCAGCAGCTTAGAGGCTAGCGTAATGGGCTACAATGAGCAGTTCTTC. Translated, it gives CASSLEASVMGYNEQFF.

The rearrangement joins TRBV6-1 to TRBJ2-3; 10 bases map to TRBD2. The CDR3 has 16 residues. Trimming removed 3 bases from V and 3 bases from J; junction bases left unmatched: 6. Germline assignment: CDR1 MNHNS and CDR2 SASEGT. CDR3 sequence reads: CASSEGLAGVTDTQYF. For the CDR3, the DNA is TGTGCCAGCAGTGAGGGTCTAGCGGGAGTAACAGATACGCAGTATTTT.

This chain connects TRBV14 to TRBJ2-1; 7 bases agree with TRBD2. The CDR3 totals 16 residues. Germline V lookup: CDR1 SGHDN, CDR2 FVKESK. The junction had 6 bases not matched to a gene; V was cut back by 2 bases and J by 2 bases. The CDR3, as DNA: TGTGCCAGCAGCCAACGAGCGGGATATGCCTACAATGAGCAGTTCTTC. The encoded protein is CASSQRAGYAYNEQFF.

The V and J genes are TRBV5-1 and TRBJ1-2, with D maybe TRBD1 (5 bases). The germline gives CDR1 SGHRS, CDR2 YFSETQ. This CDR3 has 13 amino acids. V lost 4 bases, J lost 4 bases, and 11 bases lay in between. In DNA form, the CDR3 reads TGCGCCAGCAGCCGAGACAGTTTCTATGGCTACACCTTC. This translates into CASSRDSFYGYTF.

The CDR3 DNA sequence: TGTGCCAGCAGCTTGCATCAGGATACGCAGTATTTT. Translated, it gives CASSLHQDTQYF. This chain joins TRBV5-6 and TRBJ2-3; D is uncertain. The CDR3 runs to 12 residues. The germline V gene has CDR1 SGHDT and CDR2 YYEEEE. Trimming left V 1 base short and J 6 bases short, with 6 bases between.

The CDR3 nucleotides read TGTGCCAGCAGCTCGAGACAGTATCTCACTGAAGCTTTCTTT. Amino acids: CASSSRQYLTEAFF. V is TRBV7-2 and J is TRBJ1-1; TRBD1 might be the D (5 bases). The germline gives CDR1 SGHTA, CDR2 FQGNSA. V dropped 4 bases and J dropped 4 bases, with 13 bases sitting between them. The CDR3 loop spans 14 amino acids.

The DNA for the CDR3 is TGTGCAAGTCGCTTAGAGCGCCGTATTTCCTACGAGCAGTACTTC. It codes for CASRLERRISYEQYF. The chain joins TRBV12-2 to TRBJ2-7; TRBD2 is the table's D call, not checked against the DNA. TRBV12-2 is designated a pseudogene. This CDR3 is built from 15 residues.

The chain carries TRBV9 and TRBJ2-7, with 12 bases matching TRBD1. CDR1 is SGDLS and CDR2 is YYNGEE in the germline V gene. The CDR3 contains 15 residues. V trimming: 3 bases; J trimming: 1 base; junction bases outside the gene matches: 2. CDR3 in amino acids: CASSEGQGASYEQYF. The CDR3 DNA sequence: TGTGCCAGCAGCGAGGGACAGGGGGCTTCCTACGAGCAGTACTTC.

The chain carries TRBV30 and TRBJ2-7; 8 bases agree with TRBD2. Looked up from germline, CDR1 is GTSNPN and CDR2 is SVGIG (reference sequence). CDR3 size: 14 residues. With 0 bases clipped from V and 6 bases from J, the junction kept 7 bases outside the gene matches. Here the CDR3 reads CAWSVLAGSREQYF. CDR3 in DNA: TGTGCCTGGAGTGTATTAGCGGGGTCCCGCGAGCAGTACTTC.

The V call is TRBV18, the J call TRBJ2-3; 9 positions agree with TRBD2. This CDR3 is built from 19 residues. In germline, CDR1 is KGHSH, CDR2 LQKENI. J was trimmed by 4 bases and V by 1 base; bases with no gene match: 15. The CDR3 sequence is CASSPLAGEIMASPDTQYF. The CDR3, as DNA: TGTGCCAGCTCACCACTAGCGGGAGAGATTATGGCCTCCCCAGATACGCAGTATTTT.

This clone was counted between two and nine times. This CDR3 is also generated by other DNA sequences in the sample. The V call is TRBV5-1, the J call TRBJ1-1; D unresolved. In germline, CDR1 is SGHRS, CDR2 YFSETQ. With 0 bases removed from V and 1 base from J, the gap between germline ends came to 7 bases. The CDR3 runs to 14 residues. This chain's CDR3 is CASSLGGGNTEAFF. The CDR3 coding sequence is TGCGCCAGCAGCTTGGGAGGCGGGAACACTGAAGCTTTCTTT.

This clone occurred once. CDR3 coding DNA: TGTGCCAGCAACCTGGGACAGGGGACAAATTCACCCCTCCACTTT. Translated, it gives CASNLGQGTNSPLHF. The V gene is TRBV6-1, the J gene TRBJ1-6; 10 nucleotides match TRBD1. V lost 7 bases to trimming and J lost 7 bases; unmatched junction nucleotides: 7. The germline V gene has CDR1 MNHNS and CDR2 SASEGT. The length of the CDR3 is 15 residues.

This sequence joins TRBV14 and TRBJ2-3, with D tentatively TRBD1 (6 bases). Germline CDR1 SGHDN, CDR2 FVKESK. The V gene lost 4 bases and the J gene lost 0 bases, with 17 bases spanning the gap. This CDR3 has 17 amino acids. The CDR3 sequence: CASSPRQTGQSTDTQYF. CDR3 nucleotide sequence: TGTGCCAGCAGCCCACGCCAGACAGGACAAAGCACAGATACGCAGTATTTT.

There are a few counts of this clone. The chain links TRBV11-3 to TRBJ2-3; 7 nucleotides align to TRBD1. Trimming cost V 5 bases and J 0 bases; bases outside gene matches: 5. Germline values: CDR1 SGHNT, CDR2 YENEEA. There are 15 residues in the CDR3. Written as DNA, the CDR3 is TGTGCCAGCAGCGGGGGACAGACTAGCACAGATACGCAGTATTTT. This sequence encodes CASSGGQTSTDTQYF.

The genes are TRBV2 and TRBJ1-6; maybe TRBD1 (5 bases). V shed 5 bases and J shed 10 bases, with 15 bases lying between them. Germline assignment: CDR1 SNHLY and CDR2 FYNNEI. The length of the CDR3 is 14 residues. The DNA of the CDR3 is TGTGCCAGCAGTAGCGGGGCCGAAGTCTCACCCCTCCACTTT. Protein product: CASSSGAEVSPLHF.

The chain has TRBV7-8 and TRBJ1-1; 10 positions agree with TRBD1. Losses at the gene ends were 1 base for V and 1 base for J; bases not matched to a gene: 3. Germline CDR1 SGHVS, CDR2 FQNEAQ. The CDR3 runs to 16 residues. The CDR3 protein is CASSLGGQGWNTEAFF. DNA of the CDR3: TGTGCCAGCAGCTTAGGGGGACAGGGGTGGAACACTGAAGCTTTCTTT.

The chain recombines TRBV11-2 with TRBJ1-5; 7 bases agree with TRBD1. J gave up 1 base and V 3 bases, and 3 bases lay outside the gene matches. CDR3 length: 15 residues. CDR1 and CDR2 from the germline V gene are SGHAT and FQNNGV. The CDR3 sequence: CASSLTGTSNQPQHF. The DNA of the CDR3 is TGTGCCAGCAGCTTGACAGGGACCAGCAATCAGCCCCAGCATTTT.

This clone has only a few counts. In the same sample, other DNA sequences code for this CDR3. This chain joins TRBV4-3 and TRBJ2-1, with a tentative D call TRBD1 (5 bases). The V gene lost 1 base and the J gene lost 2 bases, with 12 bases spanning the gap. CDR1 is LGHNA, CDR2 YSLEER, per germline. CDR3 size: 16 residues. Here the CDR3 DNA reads TGCGCCAGCAGCCAAGGGCGTCAGGGAACCTACAATGAGCAGTTCTTC. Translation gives CASSQGRQGTYNEQFF.

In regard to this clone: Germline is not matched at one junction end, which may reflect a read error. Here the CDR3 reads CSSSSGTGELFF. The CDR3 DNA reads as TGTTCCAGCAGCTCCGGCACCGGGGAGCTGTTTTTT. The chain joins TRBV7-9 to TRBJ2-2; D not certain. The CDR3 has 12 amino acids. The germline CDR1 and CDR2 sequences are SEHNR and FQNEAQ (reference sequence).

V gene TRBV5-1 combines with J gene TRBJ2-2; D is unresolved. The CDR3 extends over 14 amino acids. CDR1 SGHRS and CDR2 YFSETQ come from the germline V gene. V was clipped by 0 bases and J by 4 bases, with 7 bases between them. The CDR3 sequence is CASSLVLITGELFF. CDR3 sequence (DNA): TGCGCCAGCAGCTTGGTGTTAATCACCGGGGAGCTGTTTTTT.

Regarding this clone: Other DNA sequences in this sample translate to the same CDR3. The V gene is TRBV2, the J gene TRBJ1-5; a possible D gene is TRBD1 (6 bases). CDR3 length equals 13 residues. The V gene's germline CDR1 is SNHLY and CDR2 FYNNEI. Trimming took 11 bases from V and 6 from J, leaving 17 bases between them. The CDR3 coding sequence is TGTGCCTCTTCAGGACAGTGGGTTCAGCCCCAGCATTTT. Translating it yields CASSGQWVQPQHF.

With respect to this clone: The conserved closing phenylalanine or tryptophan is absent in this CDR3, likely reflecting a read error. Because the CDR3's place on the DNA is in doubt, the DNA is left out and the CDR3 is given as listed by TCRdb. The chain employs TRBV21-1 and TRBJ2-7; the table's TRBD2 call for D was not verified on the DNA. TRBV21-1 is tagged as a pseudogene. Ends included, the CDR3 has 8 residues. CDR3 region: CAAPGGGL.

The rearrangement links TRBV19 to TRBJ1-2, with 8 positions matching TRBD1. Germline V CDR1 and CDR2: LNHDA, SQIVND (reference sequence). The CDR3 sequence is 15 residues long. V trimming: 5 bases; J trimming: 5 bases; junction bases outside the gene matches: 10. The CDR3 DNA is TGTGCCAGTAGTTCCTCAGGACAGGGATTGTATGGCTACACCTTC. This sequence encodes CASSSSGQGLYGYTF.

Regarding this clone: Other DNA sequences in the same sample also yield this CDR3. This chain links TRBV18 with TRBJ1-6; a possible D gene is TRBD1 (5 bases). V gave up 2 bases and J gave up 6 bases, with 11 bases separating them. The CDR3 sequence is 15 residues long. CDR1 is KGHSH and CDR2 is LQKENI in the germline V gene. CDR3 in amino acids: CASSPGQGSNSPLHF. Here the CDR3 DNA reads TGTGCCAGCTCACCAGGGCAGGGAAGTAATTCACCCCTCCACTTT.

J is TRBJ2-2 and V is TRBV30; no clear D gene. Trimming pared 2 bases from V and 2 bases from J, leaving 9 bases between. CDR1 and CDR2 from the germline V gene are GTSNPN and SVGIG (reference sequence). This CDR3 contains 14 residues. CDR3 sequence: CAWSPVSNTGELFF. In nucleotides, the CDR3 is TGTGCCTGGAGTCCCGTATCCAACACCGGGGAGCTGTTTTTT. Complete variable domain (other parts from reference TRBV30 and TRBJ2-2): SQTIHQWPATLVQPVGSPLSLECTVEGTSNPNLYWYRQAAGRGLQLLFYSVGIGQISSEVPQNLSASRPQDRQFILSSKKLLLSDSGFYLCAWSPVSNTGELFFGEGSRLTVL.

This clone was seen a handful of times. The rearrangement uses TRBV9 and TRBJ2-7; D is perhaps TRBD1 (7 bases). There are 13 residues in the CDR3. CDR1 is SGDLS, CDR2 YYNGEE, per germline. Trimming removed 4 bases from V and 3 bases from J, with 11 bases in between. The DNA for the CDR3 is TGTGCCAGCAGCCCAGGGGGGATCTACGAGCAGTACTTC. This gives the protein CASSPGGIYEQYF.